The TCR beta chain under discussion was sequenced for a study of shared clonotypes between healthy human individuals. The study's findings and limits: Generation probability values for non-shared clonotypes were lower than those for clonotypes shared by all four donors. Naive CD4 clonotypes were shared across a handful of donors at about 5.2%.

Regarding this clone: Its antigen is unidentified.

Per the study methods: ImmunoSEQ output lacked quality scores and full-length reads, limiting matched filtering. Here immunoSEQ multiplex PCR was the method, and the copy in TCRdb shows in-frame clones only, minus some. The V and J calls and the clone size are those of that table, but D and trimming were determined from the DNA. In the table there are 1.6 million or so clones, around 97% of which are singletons. CD4+ cell separation produced CD45RA+ naive and CD45RA-negative memory subsets. Germline lookup yields CDR1 KGHSH and CDR2 LQKENI. There are 15 residues in the CDR3. J was trimmed by 7 bases and V by 5 bases; bases with no gene match: 6.

Sequences were obtained from naive CD4+ T cells sorted from blood. Subset meaning: CD45RA+ positively selected. The V and J genes are TRBV18 and TRBJ2-1, with 12 bases aligning to TRBD1. This TCR came from a man younger than 40 in good health. CDR3 sequence: CASSVGTGGLNEQFF. The CDR3 coding sequence is TGTGCCAGCTCAGTAGGGACAGGGGGCTTAAATGAGCAGTTCTTC.